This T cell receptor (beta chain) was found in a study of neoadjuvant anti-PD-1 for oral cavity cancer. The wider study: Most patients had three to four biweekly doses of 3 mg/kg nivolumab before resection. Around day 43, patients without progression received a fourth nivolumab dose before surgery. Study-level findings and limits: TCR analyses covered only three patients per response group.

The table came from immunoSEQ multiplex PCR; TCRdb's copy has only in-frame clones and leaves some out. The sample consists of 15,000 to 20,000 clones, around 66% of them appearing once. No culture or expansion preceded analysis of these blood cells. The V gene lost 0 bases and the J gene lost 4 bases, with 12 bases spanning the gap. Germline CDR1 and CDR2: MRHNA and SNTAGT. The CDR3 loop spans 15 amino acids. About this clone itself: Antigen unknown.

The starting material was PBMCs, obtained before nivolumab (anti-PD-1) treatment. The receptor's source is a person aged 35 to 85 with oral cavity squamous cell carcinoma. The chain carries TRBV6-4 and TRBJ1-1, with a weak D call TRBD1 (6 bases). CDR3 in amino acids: CASSDSNGGATEAFF. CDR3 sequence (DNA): TGTGCCAGCAGTGACTCTAACGGGGGGGCCACTGAAGCTTTCTTT.